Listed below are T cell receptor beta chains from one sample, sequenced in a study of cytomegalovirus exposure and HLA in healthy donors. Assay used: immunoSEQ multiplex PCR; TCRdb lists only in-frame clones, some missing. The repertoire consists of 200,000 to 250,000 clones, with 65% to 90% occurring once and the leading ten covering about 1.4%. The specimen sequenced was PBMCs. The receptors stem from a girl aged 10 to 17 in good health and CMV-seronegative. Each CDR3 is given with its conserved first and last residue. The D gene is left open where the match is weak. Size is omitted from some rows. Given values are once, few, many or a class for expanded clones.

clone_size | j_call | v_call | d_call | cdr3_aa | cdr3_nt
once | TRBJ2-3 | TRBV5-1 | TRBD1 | CASSPVPGQGTDTQYF | TGCGCCAGCAGCCCCGTCCCGGGACAGGGGACAGATACGCAGTATTTT
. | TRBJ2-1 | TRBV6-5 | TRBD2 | CASEASGRGGEQFF | TGTGCCAGCGAGGCTAGCGGGAGGGGGGGTGAGCAGTTCTTC
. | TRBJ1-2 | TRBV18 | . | CASSSQDGYTF | TGTGCCAGCTCTTCACAGGATGGCTACACCTTC
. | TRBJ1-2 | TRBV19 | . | CASSYGQFLSAF | TGTGCCAGTAGTTACGGACAGTTTCTCTCCGCCTTC
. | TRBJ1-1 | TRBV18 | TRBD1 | CASSRGQEANTEAFF | TGTGCCAGCTCACGGGGACAGGAGGCGAACACTGAAGCTTTCTTT
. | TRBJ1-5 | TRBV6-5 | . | CASSRDLNQPQHF | TGTGCCAGCAGCCGGGACTTAAATCAGCCCCAGCATTTT
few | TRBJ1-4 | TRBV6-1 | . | CASSVGHAGSTNEKLFF | TGTGCCAGCAGTGTCGGGCACGCGGGGTCAACTAATGAAAAACTGTTTTTT
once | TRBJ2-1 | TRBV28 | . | CASSRLGGGNEQFF | TGTGCCAGCAGCCGACTAGGAGGAGGCAATGAGCAGTTCTTC
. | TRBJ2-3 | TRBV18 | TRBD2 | CASSPELAVGTDTQYF | TGTGCCAGCTCACCAGAACTAGCGGTGGGCACAGATACGCAGTATTTT
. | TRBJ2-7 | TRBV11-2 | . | CASSLIPGDYEQYF | TGTGCCAGCAGCTTAATTCCAGGGGATTACGAGCAGTACTTC
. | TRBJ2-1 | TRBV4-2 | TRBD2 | CASSQGGLELSSYNEQFF | TGTGCCAGCAGCCAAGGGGGACTAGAACTAAGCTCCTACAATGAGCAGTTCTTC
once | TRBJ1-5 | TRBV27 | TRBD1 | CATGTGVRAQHF | TGTGCCACCGGGACAGGGGTAAGAGCCCAGCATTTT
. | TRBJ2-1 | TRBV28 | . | CASSTFGTNNEQFF | TGTGCCAGCAGTACCTTCGGGACAAACAATGAGCAGTTCTTC
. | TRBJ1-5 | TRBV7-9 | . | CASSSGKTNQPQHF | TGTGCCAGCAGCTCCGGTAAGACTAATCAGCCCCAGCATTTT
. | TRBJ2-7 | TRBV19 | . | CASSVQAQYEQYF | TGTGCCAGTAGTGTCCAGGCGCAATACGAGCAGTACTTC
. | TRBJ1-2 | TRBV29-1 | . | CSVEDPDGGNGYTF | TGCAGCGTTGAAGATCCTGATGGAGGGAATGGCTACACCTTC
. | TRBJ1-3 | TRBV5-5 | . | CASSFRAVSGNTIYF | TGTGCCAGCAGCTTCAGGGCAGTCTCTGGAAACACCATATATTTT
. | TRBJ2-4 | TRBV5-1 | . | CASSLEGRGRWVFF | TGCGCCAGCAGCTTGGAGGGAAGGGGAAGATGGGTCTTCTTC
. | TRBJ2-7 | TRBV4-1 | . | CASSQEARGSYEQYF | TGCGCCAGCAGCCAGGAAGCCCGGGGATCCTACGAGCAGTACTTC
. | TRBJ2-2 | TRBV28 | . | CASRQGFIDSLGGELFF | TGTGCCAGCAGGCAGGGTTTCATTGATTCATTGGGCGGGGAGCTGTTTTTT
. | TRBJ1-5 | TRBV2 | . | CASSGTISNQPQHF | TGTGCCAGCAGCGGGACAATAAGCAATCAGCCCCAGCATTTT
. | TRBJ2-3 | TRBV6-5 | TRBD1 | CASSMRQGKTDTQYF | TGTGCCAGCAGTATGAGACAGGGGAAAACAGATACGCAGTATTTT
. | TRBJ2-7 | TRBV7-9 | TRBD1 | CASSLRQGAGYEQYF | TGTGCCAGCAGCTTAAGACAGGGGGCAGGCTACGAGCAGTACTTC
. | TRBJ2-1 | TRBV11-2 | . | CASSLVPLVIGEQFF | TGTGCCAGCAGCTTGGTCCCACTAGTGATTGGTGAGCAGTTCTTC
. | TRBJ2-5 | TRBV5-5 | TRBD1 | CASSWGTGVGMETQYF | TGTGCCAGCAGCTGGGGTACAGGGGTCGGGATGGAGACCCAGTACTTC
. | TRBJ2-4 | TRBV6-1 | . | CASSEEWPKNIQYF | TGTGCCAGCAGTGAGGAGTGGCCCAAAAACATTCAGTACTTC
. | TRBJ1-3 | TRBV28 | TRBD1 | CASSLAWRTGAFSGNTIYF | TGTGCCAGCAGTCTCGCTTGGCGAACAGGGGCATTCTCTGGAAACACCATATATTTT
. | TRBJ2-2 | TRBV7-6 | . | CASSPYNTGELFF | TGTGCCAGCAGCCCCTACAACACCGGGGAGCTGTTTTTT
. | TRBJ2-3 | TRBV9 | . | CASSVDRSTDTQYF | TGTGCCAGCAGCGTAGACCGGAGCACAGATACGCAGTATTTT
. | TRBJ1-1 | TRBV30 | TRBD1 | CAWSVQGDTEAFF | TGTGCCTGGAGTGTACAGGGGGACACTGAAGCTTTCTTT
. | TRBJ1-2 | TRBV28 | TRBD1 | CASTTGGYGYTF | TGTGCCAGCACGACAGGGGGCTATGGCTACACCTTC
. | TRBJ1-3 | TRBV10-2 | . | CASSATGIFGNTIYF | TGCGCCAGCAGTGCCACCGGGATATTTGGAAACACCATATATTTT
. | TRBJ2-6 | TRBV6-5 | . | CASSYRGGTGANVLTF | TGTGCCAGCAGTTACAGGGGGGGAACTGGGGCCAACGTCCTGACTTTC
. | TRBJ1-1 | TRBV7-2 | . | CASSLVEGFAGAFF | TGTGCCAGCAGCTTAGTAGAGGGATTCGCTGGGGCTTTCTTT
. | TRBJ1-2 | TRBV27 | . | CASSLVGSNYGYTF | TGTGCCAGCAGTTTAGTCGGGAGTAACTATGGCTACACCTTC
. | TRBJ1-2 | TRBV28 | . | CASSLKGDGYTF | TGTGCCAGCAGTTTAAAGGGGGACGGCTACACCTTC
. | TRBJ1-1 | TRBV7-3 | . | CASSPFGGGASEAFF | TGTGCCAGCAGCCCCTTTGGGGGGGGCGCTTCCGAAGCTTTCTTT
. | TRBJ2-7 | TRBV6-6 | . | CASSYRTATYEQYF | TGTGCCAGCAGCTATCGGACAGCAACCTACGAGCAGTACTTC
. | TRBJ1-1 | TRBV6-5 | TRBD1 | CASSLDRGHTEAFF | TGTGCCAGCAGCTTGGACAGGGGGCACACTGAAGCTTTCTTT
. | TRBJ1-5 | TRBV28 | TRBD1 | CASSPVGTGLYTTGNQPQHF | TGTGCCAGCAGTCCCGTCGGGACAGGGCTTTATACAACTGGCAATCAGCCCCAGCATTTT
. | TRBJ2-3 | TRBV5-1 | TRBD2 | CASSLGLAGGMGDTQYF | TGCGCCAGCAGCTTGGGACTAGCGGGAGGTATGGGAGATACGCAGTATTTT
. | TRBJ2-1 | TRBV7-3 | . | CASSIKRSSGDEQFF | TGTGCCAGCAGCATAAAGCGGTCTTCTGGGGATGAGCAGTTCTTC
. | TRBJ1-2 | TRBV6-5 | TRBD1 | CASSPTRTGYYGYTF | TGTGCCAGCAGTCCAACCCGGACAGGGTACTATGGCTACACCTTC
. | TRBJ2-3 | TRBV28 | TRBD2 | CASSLLLAGVSDTQYF | TGTGCCAGCAGCTTACTACTAGCGGGAGTATCAGATACGCAGTATTTT
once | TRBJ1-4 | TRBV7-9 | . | CASSTAGFSENEKLFF | TGTGCCAGCAGCACCGCAGGGTTTTCTGAGAATGAAAAACTGTTTTTT
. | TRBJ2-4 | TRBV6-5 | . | CASTHVRGKEYF | TGTGCCAGCACCCACGTACGGGGAAAGGAATACTTC
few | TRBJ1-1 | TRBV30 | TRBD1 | CAWSPTDRLNTEAFF | TGTGCCTGGAGTCCAACGGACAGGCTGAACACTGAAGCTTTCTTT
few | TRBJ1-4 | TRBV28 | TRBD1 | CASSTGAATNEKLFF | TGTGCCAGCAGTACAGGGGCCGCAACTAATGAAAAACTGTTTTTT
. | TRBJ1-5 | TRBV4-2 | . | CASSQSFGSDQPQHF | TGTGCCAGCAGCCAATCCTTTGGGAGTGATCAGCCCCAGCATTTT
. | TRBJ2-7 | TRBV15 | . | CATSPRGYEQYF | TGTGCCACCAGCCCTAGGGGGTACGAGCAGTACTTC